The sequence of this T cell receptor beta chain was determined in a study of identical twins. Study-level points and caveats: It was out-of-frame TCR alpha sharing in monozygotic twins that models underestimated.

The CDR3 is 15 amino acids. CDR1 is KGHSH, CDR2 LQKENI, per germline. Losses at the gene ends were 3 bases for V and 3 bases for J; bases not matched to a gene: 8. TCRdb independently ran MiXCR on the 5' RACE reads; one entry per CDR3 protein. The repertoire holds hundreds of thousands of distinct CDR3 sequences, with roughly a tenth as singletons. This clonotype has a count of ten or more. Its antigen is as yet unknown. The rearrangement uses TRBV18 and TRBJ2-7; the match to TRBD1 covers 7 bases. The sequencing sample was made of memory (CD45RO+) T cells sorted from blood. This clonotype was sampled from a woman under 30 in good health. The CDR3 DNA is TGTGCCAGCTCACCCCCTTCGGGACAGTTCTACGAGCAGTACTTC. Protein: CASSPPSGQFYEQYF.